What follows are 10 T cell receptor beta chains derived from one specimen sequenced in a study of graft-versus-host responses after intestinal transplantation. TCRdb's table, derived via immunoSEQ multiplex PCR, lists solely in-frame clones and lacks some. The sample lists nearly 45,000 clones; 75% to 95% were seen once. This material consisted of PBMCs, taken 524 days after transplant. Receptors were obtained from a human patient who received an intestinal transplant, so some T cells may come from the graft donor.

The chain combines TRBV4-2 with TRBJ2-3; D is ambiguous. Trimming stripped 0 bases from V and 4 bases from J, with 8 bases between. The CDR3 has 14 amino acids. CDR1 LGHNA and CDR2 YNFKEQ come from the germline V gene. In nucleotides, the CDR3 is TGTGCCAGCAGCCAAGAGCGCGGTTCAGATACGCAGTATTTT. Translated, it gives CASSQERGSDTQYF.

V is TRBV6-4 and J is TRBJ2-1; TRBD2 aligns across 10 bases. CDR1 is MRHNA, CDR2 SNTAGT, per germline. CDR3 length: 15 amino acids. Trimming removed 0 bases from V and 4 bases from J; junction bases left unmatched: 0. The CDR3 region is CASSDSTSGYNEQFF. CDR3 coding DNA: TGTGCCAGCAGTGACTCGACTAGCGGGTACAATGAGCAGTTCTTC.

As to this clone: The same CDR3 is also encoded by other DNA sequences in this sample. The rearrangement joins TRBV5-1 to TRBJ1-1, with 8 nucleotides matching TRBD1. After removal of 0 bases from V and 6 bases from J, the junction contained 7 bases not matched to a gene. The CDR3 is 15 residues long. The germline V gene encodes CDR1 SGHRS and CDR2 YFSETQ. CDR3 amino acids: CASSLGTGRVAEAFF. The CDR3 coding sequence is TGCGCCAGCAGCTTGGGGACAGGGCGGGTAGCTGAAGCTTTCTTT.

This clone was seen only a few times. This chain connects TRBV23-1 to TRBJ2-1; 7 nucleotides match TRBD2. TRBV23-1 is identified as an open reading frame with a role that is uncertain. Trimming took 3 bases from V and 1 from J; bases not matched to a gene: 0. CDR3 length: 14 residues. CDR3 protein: CASSQRESYNEQFF. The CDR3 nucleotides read TGCGCCAGCAGTCAGCGGGAGTCCTACAATGAGCAGTTCTTC.

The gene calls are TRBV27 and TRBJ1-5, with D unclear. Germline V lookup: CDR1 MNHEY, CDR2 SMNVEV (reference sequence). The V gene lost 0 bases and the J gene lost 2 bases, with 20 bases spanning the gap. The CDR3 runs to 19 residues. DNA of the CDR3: TGTGCCAGCAGTTTATCGATTGGTCCCGGCGGGGTGGGCAATCAGCCCCAGCATTTT. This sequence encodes CASSLSIGPGGVGNQPQHF.

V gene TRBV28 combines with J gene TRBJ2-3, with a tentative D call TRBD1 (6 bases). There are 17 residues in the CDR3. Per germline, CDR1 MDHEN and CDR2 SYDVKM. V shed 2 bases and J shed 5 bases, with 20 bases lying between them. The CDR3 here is CASSLQLSGTLGDTQYF. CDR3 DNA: TGTGCCAGCAGTTTACAGCTTTCTGGGACATTGGGAGATACGCAGTATTTT.

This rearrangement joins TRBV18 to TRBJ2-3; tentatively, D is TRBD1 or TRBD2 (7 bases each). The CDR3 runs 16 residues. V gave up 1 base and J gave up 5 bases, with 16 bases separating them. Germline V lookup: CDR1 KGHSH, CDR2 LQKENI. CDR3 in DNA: TGTGCCAGCTCACCACGGATGGGAGGGGGCGGAGATACGCAGTATTTT. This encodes CASSPRMGGGGDTQYF.

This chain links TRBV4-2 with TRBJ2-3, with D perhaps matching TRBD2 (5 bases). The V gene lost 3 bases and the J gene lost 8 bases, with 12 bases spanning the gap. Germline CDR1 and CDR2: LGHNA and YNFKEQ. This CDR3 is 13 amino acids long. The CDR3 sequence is CASSQSLGSTQYF. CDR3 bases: TGTGCCAGCAGCCAGTCCCTAGGGAGTACGCAGTATTTT.

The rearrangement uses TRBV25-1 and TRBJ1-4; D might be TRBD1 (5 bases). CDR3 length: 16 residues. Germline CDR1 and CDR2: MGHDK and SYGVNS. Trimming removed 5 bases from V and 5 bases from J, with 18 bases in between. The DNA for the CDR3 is TGTGCCAGCAGTCAACGACAGTCCTATTGGAATGAAAAACTGTTTTTT. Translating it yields CASSQRQSYWNEKLFF.

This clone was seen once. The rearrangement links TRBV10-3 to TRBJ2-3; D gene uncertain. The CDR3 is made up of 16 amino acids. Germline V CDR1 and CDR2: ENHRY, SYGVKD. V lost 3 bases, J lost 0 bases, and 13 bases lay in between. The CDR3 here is CAISDMGAGSTDTQYF. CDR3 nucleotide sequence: TGTGCCATCAGTGATATGGGCGCCGGGAGCACAGATACGCAGTATTTT.